The rows below give T cell receptor beta chains drawn from one sample of a study of identical twins. TCRdb redid the calling of the 5' RACE reads with MiXCR, one entry per CDR3 protein. This table holds roughly 250,000 distinct CDR3 sequences, more than 13% found once. Sequenced input: memory (CD45RO+) T cells sorted from blood. The origin of the receptors is a woman between 18 and 29 years old in good health. The CDR3 runs from the conserved cysteine through the conserved F or W. The order of the fields is clone size, J gene, D gene, V gene, CDR3 DNA, CDR3 protein. D genes are given only for firm matches. Not all rows give a size; the values are once, few, many and, for expanded clones, a class.

clone_size: few
j_call: TRBJ1-1
d_call: NA
v_call: TRBV5-1
cdr3_nt: TGCGCCAGCAGCTTGAACACCCAGGGCGGAGCTTTCTTT
cdr3_aa: CASSLNTQGGAFF

clone_size: NA
j_call: TRBJ1-6
d_call: NA
v_call: TRBV4-1
cdr3_nt: TGCGCCAGCAGCCAGACCTCTTATTCACCCCTCCACTTT
cdr3_aa: CASSQTSYSPLHF

clone_size: NA
j_call: TRBJ1-1
d_call: NA
v_call: TRBV5-1
cdr3_nt: TGCGCCAGCAGCTTAACCGCGGGGCACACTGAAGCTTTCTTT
cdr3_aa: CASSLTAGHTEAFF

clone_size: few
j_call: TRBJ2-5
d_call: NA
v_call: TRBV14
cdr3_nt: TGTGCCAGCAGCCAAGCCGTAGGGACCCAGTACTTC
cdr3_aa: CASSQAVGTQYF

clone_size: many
j_call: TRBJ2-2
d_call: NA
v_call: TRBV4-3
cdr3_nt: TGCGCCAGCAGCCCACAAACAGGGCGAAACACCGGGGAGCTGTTTTTT
cdr3_aa: CASSPQTGRNTGELFF

clone_size: few
j_call: TRBJ2-7
d_call: NA
v_call: TRBV2
cdr3_nt: TGTGCCAGCAGAGAAGCTGGGGGGAACTACGAGCAGTACTTC
cdr3_aa: CASREAGGNYEQYF

clone_size: NA
j_call: TRBJ2-7
d_call: NA
v_call: TRBV6-5
cdr3_nt: TGTGCCAGCAGTTACGGGGGATGGGGCCCGGGGGAGCAGTACTTC
cdr3_aa: CASSYGGWGPGEQYF

clone_size: many
j_call: TRBJ2-3
d_call: NA
v_call: TRBV20-1
cdr3_nt: TGCAGTGCTAGGCCCTACTCCGATACGCAGTATTTT
cdr3_aa: CSARPYSDTQYF

clone_size: few
j_call: TRBJ1-5
d_call: NA
v_call: TRBV9
cdr3_nt: TGTGCCAGCAGCCTCTCCGGGCTTAGCAATCAGCCCCAGCATTTT
cdr3_aa: CASSLSGLSNQPQHF

clone_size: NA
j_call: TRBJ1-2
d_call: NA
v_call: TRBV15
cdr3_nt: TGTGCCACCAGCAGAGGCAGGGGTACCCCAGAGGACTATGGCTACACCTTC
cdr3_aa: CATSRGRGTPEDYGYTF

clone_size: many
j_call: TRBJ2-5
d_call: NA
v_call: TRBV5-1
cdr3_nt: TGCGCCAGCAGCCGGAGAAAGCAGGGGATCCAAGAGACCCAGTACTTC
cdr3_aa: CASSRRKQGIQETQYF

clone_size: NA
j_call: TRBJ2-1
d_call: NA
v_call: TRBV20-1
cdr3_nt: TGCAGTGCTATGGGTGGGAAGGGTAATGAGCAGTTCTTC
cdr3_aa: CSAMGGKGNEQFF

clone_size: few
j_call: TRBJ1-1
d_call: NA
v_call: TRBV19
cdr3_nt: TGTGCCAGTACCATGGCGCAAGGTCGGACTGAAGCTTTCTTT
cdr3_aa: CASTMAQGRTEAFF

clone_size: many
j_call: TRBJ2-6
d_call: NA
v_call: TRBV11-2
cdr3_nt: TGTGCCAGCAGCTTACGAGGGGGATCAAATATCTCTGGGGCCAACGTCCTGACTTTC
cdr3_aa: CASSLRGGSNISGANVLTF

clone_size: NA
j_call: TRBJ2-3
d_call: NA
v_call: TRBV18
cdr3_nt: TGTGCCAGCTCACCACCTCCTGGCTCAGAAACGCAGTATTTT
cdr3_aa: CASSPPPGSETQYF

clone_size: NA
j_call: TRBJ2-3
d_call: TRBD2
v_call: TRBV3-1
cdr3_nt: TGTGCCAGCAGCCAAGATTTGCTAGCGGGGACGCAGTATTTT
cdr3_aa: CASSQDLLAGTQYF

clone_size: NA
j_call: TRBJ2-1
d_call: TRBD1
v_call: TRBV5-1
cdr3_nt: TGCGCCAGCAGCACACAGGGGGATGAGCAGTTCTTC
cdr3_aa: CASSTQGDEQFF

clone_size: NA
j_call: TRBJ1-5
d_call: NA
v_call: TRBV4-3
cdr3_nt: TGCGCCAGCAGCCAGTCTGCTTGGAGTCAGCCCCAGCATTTT
cdr3_aa: CASSQSAWSQPQHF

clone_size: NA
j_call: TRBJ2-4
d_call: NA
v_call: TRBV6-2/TRBV6-3
cdr3_nt: TGTGCCAGCAGTTATACCGCCAGGGGCGAAAACATTCAGTACTTC
cdr3_aa: CASSYTARGENIQYF

clone_size: few
j_call: TRBJ2-3
d_call: NA
v_call: TRBV25-1
cdr3_nt: TGTGCCAGCAGCACCCCTGACCGCACAGATACGCAGTATTTT
cdr3_aa: CASSTPDRTDTQYF

clone_size: NA
j_call: TRBJ1-2
d_call: NA
v_call: TRBV20-1
cdr3_nt: TGCAGTGCTACTGTCGGACAGAACTATGGCTACACCTTC
cdr3_aa: CSATVGQNYGYTF

clone_size: NA
j_call: TRBJ1-1
d_call: NA
v_call: TRBV6-5
cdr3_nt: TGTGCCAGCAGTTATGAGCGGGGACTGAGCACTGAAGCTTTCTTT
cdr3_aa: CASSYERGLSTEAFF

clone_size: few
j_call: TRBJ2-1
d_call: NA
v_call: TRBV6-2/TRBV6-3
cdr3_nt: TGTGCCAGCAGTTACGCGGGAGAGCAGTTCTTC
cdr3_aa: CASSYAGEQFF

clone_size: few
j_call: TRBJ2-7
d_call: NA
v_call: TRBV5-5
cdr3_nt: TGTGCCAGCAGCCCCTCCATCACATACGAGCAGTACTTC
cdr3_aa: CASSPSITYEQYF

clone_size: NA
j_call: TRBJ2-1
d_call: TRBD2
v_call: TRBV7-7
cdr3_nt: TGTGCCAGCAGCTTAGTCGGGGGGGCGGGAGATGAGCAGTTCTTC
cdr3_aa: CASSLVGGAGDEQFF

clone_size: NA
j_call: TRBJ1-2
d_call: TRBD1
v_call: TRBV7-2
cdr3_nt: TGTGCCAGCAGCTTATCAGGGGGGGCGGTGAGCTATGGCTACACCTTC
cdr3_aa: CASSLSGGAVSYGYTF

clone_size: many
j_call: TRBJ2-1
d_call: NA
v_call: TRBV4-3
cdr3_nt: TGCGCCAGCAGCCAAGATTCCCATAATGAGCAGTTCTTC
cdr3_aa: CASSQDSHNEQFF

clone_size: few
j_call: TRBJ2-3
d_call: NA
v_call: TRBV29-1
cdr3_nt: TGCAGCGTTGAAGATTGGCCCGCCAACGATACGCAGTATTTT
cdr3_aa: CSVEDWPANDTQYF

clone_size: many
j_call: TRBJ2-1
d_call: NA
v_call: TRBV29-1
cdr3_nt: TGCAGCGTTCAGACCGGGCCCATCGTCAATGAGCAGTTCTTC
cdr3_aa: CSVQTGPIVNEQFF

clone_size: few
j_call: TRBJ1-4
d_call: TRBD1
v_call: TRBV12-3/TRBV12-4
cdr3_nt: TGTGCCAGCACCTCCCGGACAGGTGATAATGAAAAACTGTTTTTT
cdr3_aa: CASTSRTGDNEKLFF

clone_size: few
j_call: TRBJ2-3
d_call: NA
v_call: TRBV5-6
cdr3_nt: TGTGCCAGCAGCTTGGCGGGCCGACTGGAACTCACAGATACGCAGTATTTT
cdr3_aa: CASSLAGRLELTDTQYF

clone_size: NA
j_call: TRBJ1-1
d_call: NA
v_call: TRBV7-9
cdr3_nt: TGTGCCAGCAGCCTCAACTTAGAACAAGCTTTCTTT
cdr3_aa: CASSLNLEQAFF

clone_size: NA
j_call: TRBJ2-3
d_call: NA
v_call: TRBV7-7
cdr3_nt: TGTGCCAGCAGCTTAGACTATAATGCAGATACGCAGTATTTT
cdr3_aa: CASSLDYNADTQYF

clone_size: many
j_call: TRBJ1-6
d_call: NA
v_call: TRBV4-1
cdr3_nt: TGCGCCAGCAGCCAAGAACCGCGGAATTCACCCCTCCACTTT
cdr3_aa: CASSQEPRNSPLHF

clone_size: NA
j_call: TRBJ2-3
d_call: NA
v_call: TRBV4-3
cdr3_nt: TGCGCCAGCAGCCAAGATCTCGCCGCCATGGATACGCAGTATTTT
cdr3_aa: CASSQDLAAMDTQYF

clone_size: many
j_call: TRBJ1-2
d_call: NA
v_call: TRBV12-3/TRBV12-4
cdr3_nt: TGTGCCAGCAATAACCTGAGGGGGAGCTATGGCTACACCTTC
cdr3_aa: CASNNLRGSYGYTF